This TCR beta chain was retrieved from a study of siplizumab effects on memory and regulatory T cells. Clones were sequenced by immunoSEQ multiplex PCR, and TCRdb holds only the in-frame ones, with some missing. The sample contains tens of thousands of clones, approximately 88% of which appear only once. This CDR3 has 12 amino acids. CDR1 GTSNPN and CDR2 SVGIG come from the germline V gene (reference sequence). The ends were cut back, 5 bases at V and 7 bases at J, with 12 bases in the middle. Material for sequencing was naive CD4+ T cells sorted from blood. The chain joins TRBV30 to TRBJ2-1, with D unresolved. The receptor was isolated from a human donor in good health. CDR3 sequence: CAWVLGSNEQFF. In nucleotides, the CDR3 is TGTGCCTGGGTTCTGGGGTCAAATGAGCAGTTCTTC.